One and the same sample provided the 18 T cell receptor beta chains below, sequenced in a study of shared clonotypes between healthy human individuals. Profiled with immunoSEQ multiplex PCR; TCRdb holds only in-frame clones, not every one. Of about 300,000 clones listed, approximately 74% were seen once; the top ten hold approximately 10%. Sample: memory CD4+ T cells sorted from blood. Sample subset: CD45RA-negative fraction. Receptors originate from a man aged 30 to 45 in good health.

J is TRBJ2-7 and V is TRBV7-8; 7 bases are a match to TRBD1. Germline CDR1 SGHVS, CDR2 FQNEAQ. With V trimmed by 4 bases and J by 2 bases, 5 bases remained unmatched. This CDR3 has 14 amino acids. The CDR3 region has the DNA TGTGCCAGCAGCTCCCGGACAGGTCCCTACGAGCAGTACTTC. The encoded protein is CASSSRTGPYEQYF.

The V call is TRBV27, the J call TRBJ2-3; TRBD1 or TRBD2 may be the D gene (6 bases each). CDR3 length: 16 residues. Trimming left V 3 bases short and J 3 bases short, with 16 bases between. Germline CDR1 reads MNHEY; CDR2 reads SMNVEV (reference sequence). The CDR3: CASSFSGGDKTDTQYF. Written as DNA, the CDR3 is TGTGCCAGCAGTTTCAGTGGAGGGGACAAAACAGATACGCAGTATTTT.

Ten or more counts support this clone. The V and J genes are TRBV25-1 and TRBJ1-2; 8 bases fit TRBD1. The J segment lost 8 bases and the V segment lost 2 bases, leaving 7 bases of the junction unmatched. Germline CDR1 reads MGHDK; CDR2 reads SYGVNS. The CDR3 has 14 residues. The DNA of the CDR3 is TGTGCCAGCAGTGAAGCAGGACAGGGTAACGGCTACACCTTC. The encoded protein is CASSEAGQGNGYTF.

This rearrangement joins TRBV11-2 to TRBJ2-3; TRBD2 might be the D (6 bases). Trimming took off 5 bases at V and 5 bases at J, with 23 bases between the two ends. CDR3 length equals 17 residues. The V gene's germline CDR1 is SGHAT and CDR2 FQNNGV. CDR3 nucleotides: TGTGCCAGCAGCCCCGAAGGTGGTCGGAGGGCCGGAGATACGCAGTATTTT. Translating it yields CASSPEGGRRAGDTQYF.

This clone was seen a handful of times. The chain joins TRBV7-2 to TRBJ2-7; 7 bases are a match to TRBD2. J gave up 6 bases and V 4 bases, and 6 bases lay outside the gene matches. Germline CDR1 SGHTA, CDR2 FQGNSA. CDR3 length: 13 residues. DNA for the CDR3: TGTGCCAGCAGCTACACTAGCGAGGGCGAGCAGTACTTC. Encoded protein: CASSYTSEGEQYF.

The chain has TRBV6-1 and TRBJ2-3; 9 bases match TRBD2. This CDR3 comprises 13 residues. Germline CDR1 reads MNHNS; CDR2 reads SASEGT. Unmatched junction bases numbered 4, after V lost 6 bases and J lost 6 bases. This chain's CDR3 is CASRAGGADTQYF. In nucleotides, the CDR3 is TGTGCCAGCAGGGCGGGAGGGGCGGATACGCAGTATTTT.

The rearrangement links TRBV10-3 to TRBJ2-2; 10 bases agree with TRBD2. V lost 10 bases to trimming and J lost 1 base; unmatched junction nucleotides: 9. CDR3 length equals 16 residues. CDR1 and CDR2 (germline): ENHRY, SYGVKD. The CDR3 spells CATRGASGRNTGELFF. The CDR3 nucleotides are TGTGCCACCCGGGGGGCTAGCGGGAGGAACACCGGGGAGCTGTTTTTT.

This chain links TRBV9 with TRBJ1-1; no clear D. The V and J ends lost 2 bases and 4 bases respectively, with 15 bases between them. The CDR3 has 15 residues. The germline gives CDR1 SGDLS, CDR2 YYNGEE. CDR3 residues: CASSVGPQASTEAFF. As DNA, the CDR3 is TGTGCCAGCAGCGTCGGTCCCCAAGCCTCCACTGAAGCTTTCTTT.

This clone appeared once. V and J are TRBV7-2 and TRBJ2-7; TRBD2 aligns across 7 bases. CDR1 is SGHTA and CDR2 is FQGNSA in the germline V gene. This CDR3 is built from 15 residues. The ends lost 6 bases at V and 3 bases at J; junction bases unmatched: 11. This CDR3 reads CASSSLGLGHYEQYF. CDR3 nucleotide sequence: TGTGCCAGCAGTTCCCTCGGACTAGGGCACTACGAGCAGTACTTC.

The chain is built from TRBV5-5 and TRBJ1-2, with D hard to call. From germline, CDR1 is SGHKS and CDR2 YYEKEE (reference sequence). Deletions cut 0 bases from V and 8 bases from J, with 17 bases between. The CDR3 sequence is 15 residues long. The CDR3 here is CASSLGTGFAFGYTF. CDR3 nucleotide sequence: TGTGCCAGCAGCTTGGGCACGGGGTTCGCTTTCGGCTACACCTTC.

The V and J genes are TRBV15 and TRBJ1-1, with TRBD1 matching over 10 bases. Germline V lookup: CDR1 LNHNV, CDR2 YYDKDF (reference sequence). V was clipped by 5 bases and J by 4 bases; unmatched bases: 1. CDR3 length equals 13 residues. In DNA form, the CDR3 reads TGTGCCACCAGCGGACAGGGGGGCACTGAAGCTTTCTTT. This translates into CATSGQGGTEAFF. The complete variable domain, with remaining parts taken from reference TRBV15 and TRBJ1-1, reads DAMVIQNPRYQVTQFGKPVTLSCSQTLNHNVMYWYQQKSSQAPKLLFHYYDKDFNNEADTPDNFQSRRPNTSFCFLDIRSPGLGDTAMYLCATSGQGGTEAFFGQGTRLTVV.

The chain is built from TRBV5-6 and TRBJ2-1; D might be TRBD2 (5 bases). This CDR3 is built from 15 residues. Trimming took 0 bases from V and 2 from J, leaving 9 bases between them. The germline V gene encodes CDR1 SGHDT and CDR2 YYEEEE. In DNA form, the CDR3 reads TGTGCCAGCAGCTTGGGGCGGGCAGCCTACAATGAGCAGTTCTTC. Encoded protein: CASSLGRAAYNEQFF.

V usage is TRBV5-1 and J usage is TRBJ2-6, with 7 nucleotides matching TRBD1. With 2 bases clipped from V and 2 bases from J, the junction kept 7 bases outside the gene matches. The length of the CDR3 is 17 residues. Looked up from germline, CDR1 is SGHRS and CDR2 is YFSETQ. This CDR3 is CASSFTSTGAGANVLTF. In nucleotides, the CDR3 is TGCGCCAGCAGCTTTACTTCAACAGGGGCTGGGGCCAACGTCCTGACTTTC.

This chain joins TRBV19 and TRBJ2-1, with 11 bases that match TRBD2. CDR1 is LNHDA, CDR2 SQIVND, per germline (reference sequence). J was trimmed by 4 bases and V by 1 base; bases with no gene match: 3. The CDR3 totals 16 residues. CDR3 sequence: CASSIGTSGGYNEQFF. The CDR3 DNA sequence: TGTGCCAGTAGTATAGGTACTAGCGGGGGATACAATGAGCAGTTCTTC.

This chain connects TRBV28 to TRBJ1-4; 10 nucleotides match TRBD1. V dropped 6 bases and J dropped 0; count of bases not matched to a gene: 7. CDR3 size: 17 residues. Germline CDR1 is MDHEN and CDR2 is SYDVKM. As DNA, the CDR3 is TGTGCCAGCAGCCGGGACAGGGGTTCCGCAACTAATGAAAAACTGTTTTTT. Translating it yields CASSRDRGSATNEKLFF.

The V gene is TRBV28, the J gene TRBJ1-1; perhaps TRBD1 as D (5 bases). CDR1 MDHEN and CDR2 SYDVKM come from the germline V gene. The CDR3 spans 15 residues. Trimming took 2 bases from V and 1 from J, leaving 11 bases between them. The CDR3 nucleotides are TGTGCCAGCAGTTTAAGAGGGGTAAAGAACACTGAAGCTTTCTTT. Protein sequence: CASSLRGVKNTEAFF. The full variable domain, completed using reference TRBV28 and TRBJ1-1, is DVKVTQSSRYLVKRTGEKVFLECVQDMDHENMFWYRQDPGLGLRLIYFSYDVKMKEKGDIPEGYSVSREKKERFSLILESASTNQTSMYLCASSLRGVKNTEAFFGQGTRLTVV.

The rearrangement links TRBV2 to TRBJ1-5, with D maybe TRBD1 (5 bases). The V gene's germline CDR1 is SNHLY and CDR2 FYNNEI. CDR3 length: 16 amino acids. V gave up 5 bases and J gave up 1 base, with 15 bases separating them. The CDR3 DNA follows: TGTGCCAGCAGTCTGGGGGGGTTAAGGAGCAATCAGCCCCAGCATTTT. Protein product: CASSLGGLRSNQPQHF.

This clone was counted a few times. The rearrangement joins TRBV2 to TRBJ2-7, with D possibly matching TRBD2 (5 bases). Trimming pared 5 bases from V and 5 bases from J, leaving 16 bases between. Germline CDR1 and CDR2: SNHLY and FYNNEI. This CDR3 has 14 amino acids. The CDR3 protein is CASSKDSVVNEQYF. The DNA of the CDR3 is TGTGCCAGCAGTAAGGACTCGGTCGTCAACGAGCAGTACTTC. The variable domain in full, completed from reference TRBV2 and TRBJ2-7, reads EPEVTQTPSHQVTQMGQEVILRCVPISNHLYFYWYRQILGQKVEFLVSFYNNEISEKSEIFDDQFSVERPDGSNFTLKIRSTKLEDSAMYFCASSKDSVVNEQYFGPGTRLTVT.